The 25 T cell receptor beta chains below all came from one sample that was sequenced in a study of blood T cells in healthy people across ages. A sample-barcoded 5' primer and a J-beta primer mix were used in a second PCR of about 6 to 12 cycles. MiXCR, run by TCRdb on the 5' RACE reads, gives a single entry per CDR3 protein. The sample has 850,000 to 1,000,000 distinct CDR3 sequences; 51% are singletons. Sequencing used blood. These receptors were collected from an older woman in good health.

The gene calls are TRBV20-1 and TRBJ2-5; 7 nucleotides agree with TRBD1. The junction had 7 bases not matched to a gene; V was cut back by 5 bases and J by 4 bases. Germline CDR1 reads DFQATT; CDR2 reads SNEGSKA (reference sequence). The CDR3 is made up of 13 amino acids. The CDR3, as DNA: TGCAGTGCTCTCGACAGGGTGGGAGAGACCCAGTACTTC. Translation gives CSALDRVGETQYF.

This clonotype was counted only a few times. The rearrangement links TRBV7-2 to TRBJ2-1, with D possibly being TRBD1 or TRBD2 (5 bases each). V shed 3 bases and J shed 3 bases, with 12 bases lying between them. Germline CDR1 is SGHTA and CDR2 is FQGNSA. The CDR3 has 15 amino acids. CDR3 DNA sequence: TGTGCCAGCAGCTTTGGGACCAACAACTACAATGAGCAGTTCTTC. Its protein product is CASSFGTNNYNEQFF.

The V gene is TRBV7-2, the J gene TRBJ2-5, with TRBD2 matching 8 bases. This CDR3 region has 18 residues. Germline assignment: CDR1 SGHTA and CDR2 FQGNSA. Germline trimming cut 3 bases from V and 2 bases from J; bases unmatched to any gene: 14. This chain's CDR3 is CASSFQWLAGQTQETQYF. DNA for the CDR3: TGTGCCAGCAGCTTTCAATGGCTAGCGGGCCAGACGCAAGAGACCCAGTACTTC.

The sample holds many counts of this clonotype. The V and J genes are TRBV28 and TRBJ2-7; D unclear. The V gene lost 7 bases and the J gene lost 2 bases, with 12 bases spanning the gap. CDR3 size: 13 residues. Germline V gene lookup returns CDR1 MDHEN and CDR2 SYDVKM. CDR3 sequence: CASTDWEPYEQYF. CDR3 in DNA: TGTGCCAGCACCGATTGGGAACCCTACGAGCAGTACTTC.

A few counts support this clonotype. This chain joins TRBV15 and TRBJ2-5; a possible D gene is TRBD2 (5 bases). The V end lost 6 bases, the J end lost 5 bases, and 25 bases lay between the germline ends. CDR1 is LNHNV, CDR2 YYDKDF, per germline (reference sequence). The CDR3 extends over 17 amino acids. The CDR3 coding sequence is TGTGCCACCAGTTGGAGGACGACTAAAATGGGGTCCGAGACCCAGTACTTC. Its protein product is CATSWRTTKMGSETQYF.

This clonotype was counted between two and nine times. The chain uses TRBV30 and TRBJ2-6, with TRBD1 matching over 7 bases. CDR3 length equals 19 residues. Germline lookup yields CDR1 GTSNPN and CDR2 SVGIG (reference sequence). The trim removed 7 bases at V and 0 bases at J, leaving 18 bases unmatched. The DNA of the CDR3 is TGTGCCTCCCGTGGAGGTTGGAGACAGGGCTTCTCTGGGGCCAACGTCCTGACTTTC. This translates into CASRGGWRQGFSGANVLTF.

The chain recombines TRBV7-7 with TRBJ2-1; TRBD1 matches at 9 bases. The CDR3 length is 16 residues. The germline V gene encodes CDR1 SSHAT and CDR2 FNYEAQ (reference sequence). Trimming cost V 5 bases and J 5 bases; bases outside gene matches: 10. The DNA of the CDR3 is TGTGCCAGCAGCCCCCGGGACAGGGAAAAAAACAATGAGCAGTTCTTC. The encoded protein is CASSPRDREKNNEQFF.

CDR3: CASRISAAEQFF. The CDR3 bases are TGCGCCAGCAGAATCTCAGCAGCTGAGCAGTTCTTC. This chain links TRBV5-1 with TRBJ2-1; D call uncertain. V lost 5 bases and J lost 9, with 12 bases in between. The length of the CDR3 is 12 residues. Germline V gives CDR1 SGHRS, CDR2 YFSETQ.

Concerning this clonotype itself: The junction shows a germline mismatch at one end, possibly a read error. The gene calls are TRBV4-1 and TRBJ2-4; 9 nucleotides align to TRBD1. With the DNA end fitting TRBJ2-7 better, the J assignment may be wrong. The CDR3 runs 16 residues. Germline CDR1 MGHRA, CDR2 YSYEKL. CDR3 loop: CASGQSPGQGFSEQYF. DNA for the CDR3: TGCGCCAGCGGCCAGAGTCCGGGACAGGGTTTTTCCGAGCAGTACTTC.

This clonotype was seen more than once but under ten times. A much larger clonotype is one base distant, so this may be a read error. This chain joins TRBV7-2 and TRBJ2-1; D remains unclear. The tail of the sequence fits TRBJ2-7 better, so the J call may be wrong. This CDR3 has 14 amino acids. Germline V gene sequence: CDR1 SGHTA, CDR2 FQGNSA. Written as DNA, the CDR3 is TGTGCCAGCAGCTCTAGTAAAGGCTACAATGAGCAGTACTTC. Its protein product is CASSSSKGYNEQYF.

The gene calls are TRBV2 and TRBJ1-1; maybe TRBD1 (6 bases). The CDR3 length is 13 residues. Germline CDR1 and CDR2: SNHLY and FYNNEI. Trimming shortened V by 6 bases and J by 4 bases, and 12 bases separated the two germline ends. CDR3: CASRIGRGTEAFF. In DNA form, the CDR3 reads TGTGCCAGCAGGATAGGCAGGGGCACTGAAGCTTTCTTT.

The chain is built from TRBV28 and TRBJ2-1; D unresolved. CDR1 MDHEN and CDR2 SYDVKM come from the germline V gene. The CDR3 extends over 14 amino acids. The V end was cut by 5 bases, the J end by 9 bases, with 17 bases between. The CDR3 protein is CASSVEPVDTEQFF. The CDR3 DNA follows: TGTGCCAGCAGTGTCGAACCTGTAGATACTGAGCAGTTCTTC.

The CDR3 sequence is CVQKRTGELFF. CDR3 nucleotides: TGTGTCCAAAAACGAACCGGGGAGCTGTTTTTT. This chain connects TRBV2 to TRBJ2-2; no definite D call. This CDR3 contains 11 residues. Germline V CDR1 and CDR2: SNHLY, FYNNEI.

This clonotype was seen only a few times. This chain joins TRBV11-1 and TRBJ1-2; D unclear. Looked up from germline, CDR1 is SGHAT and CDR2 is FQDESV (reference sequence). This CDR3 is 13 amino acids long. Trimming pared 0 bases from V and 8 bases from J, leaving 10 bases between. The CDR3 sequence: CASSLAQFRGYTF. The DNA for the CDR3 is TGTGCCAGCAGCTTAGCCCAGTTTAGAGGCTACACCTTC.

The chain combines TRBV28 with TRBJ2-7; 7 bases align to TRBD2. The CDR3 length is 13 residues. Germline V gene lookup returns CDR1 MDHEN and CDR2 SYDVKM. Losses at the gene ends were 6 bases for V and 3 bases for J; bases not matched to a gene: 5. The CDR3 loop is CASRGAGLYEQYF. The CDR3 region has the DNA TGTGCCAGCAGGGGAGCGGGACTCTACGAGCAGTACTTC.

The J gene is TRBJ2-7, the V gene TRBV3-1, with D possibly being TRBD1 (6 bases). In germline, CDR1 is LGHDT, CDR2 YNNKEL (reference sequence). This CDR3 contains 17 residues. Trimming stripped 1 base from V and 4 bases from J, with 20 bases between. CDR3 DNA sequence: TGTGCCAGCAGCCAAGTTTTTGAGGTCGGCAGGGGATACGAGCAGTACTTC. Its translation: CASSQVFEVGRGYEQYF.

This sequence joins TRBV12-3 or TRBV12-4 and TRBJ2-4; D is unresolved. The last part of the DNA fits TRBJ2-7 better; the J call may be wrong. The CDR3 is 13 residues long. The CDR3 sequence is CASRYIGNYEQYF. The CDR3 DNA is TGTGCCAGCAGGTACATAGGCAATTACGAGCAGTACTTC.

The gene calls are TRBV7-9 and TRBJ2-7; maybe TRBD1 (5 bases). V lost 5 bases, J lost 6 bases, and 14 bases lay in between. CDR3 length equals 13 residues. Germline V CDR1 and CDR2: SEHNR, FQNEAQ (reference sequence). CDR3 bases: TGTGCCAGCAGCCCGAAGGGGCCCTTCGAGCAGTACTTC. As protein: CASSPKGPFEQYF.

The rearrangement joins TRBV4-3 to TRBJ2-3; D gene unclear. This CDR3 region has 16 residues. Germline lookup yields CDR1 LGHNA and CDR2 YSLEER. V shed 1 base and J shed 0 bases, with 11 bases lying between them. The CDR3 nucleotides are TGCGCCAGCAGCCAAGCCCTGGGTCCGAGCACAGATACGCAGTATTTT. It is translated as CASSQALGPSTDTQYF.

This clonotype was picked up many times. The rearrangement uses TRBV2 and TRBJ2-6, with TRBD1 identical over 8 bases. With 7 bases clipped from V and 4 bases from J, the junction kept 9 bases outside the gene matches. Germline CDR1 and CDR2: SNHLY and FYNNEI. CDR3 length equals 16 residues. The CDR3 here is CASKGQEVPGANVLTF. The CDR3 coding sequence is TGTGCCAGCAAGGGACAGGAGGTTCCAGGGGCCAACGTCCTGACTTTC.

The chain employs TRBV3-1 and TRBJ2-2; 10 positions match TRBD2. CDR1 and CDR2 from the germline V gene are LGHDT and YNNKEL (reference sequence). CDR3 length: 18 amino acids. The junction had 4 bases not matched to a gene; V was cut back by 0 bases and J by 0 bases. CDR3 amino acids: CASSQDVLAGANTGELFF. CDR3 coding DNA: TGTGCCAGCAGCCAAGACGTCCTAGCGGGGGCGAACACCGGGGAGCTGTTTTTT.

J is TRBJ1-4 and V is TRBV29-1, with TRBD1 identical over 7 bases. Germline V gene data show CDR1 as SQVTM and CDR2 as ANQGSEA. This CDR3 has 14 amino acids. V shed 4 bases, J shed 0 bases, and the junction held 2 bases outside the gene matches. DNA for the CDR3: TGCAGCGTTGCCCAGGGGGCAACTAATGAAAAACTGTTTTTT. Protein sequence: CSVAQGATNEKLFF. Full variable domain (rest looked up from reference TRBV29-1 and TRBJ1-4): SAVISQKPSRDICQRGTSLTIQCQVDSQVTMMFWYRQQPGQSLTLIATANQGSEATYESGFVIDKFPISRPNLTFSTLTVSNMSPEDSSIYLCSVAQGATNEKLFFGSGTQLSVL.

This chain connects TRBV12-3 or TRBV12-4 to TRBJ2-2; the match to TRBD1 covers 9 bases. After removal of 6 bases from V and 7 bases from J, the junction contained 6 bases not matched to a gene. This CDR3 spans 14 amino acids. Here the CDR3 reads CASSIQGASGELFF. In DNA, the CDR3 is TGTGCCAGCAGCATACAGGGGGCGAGCGGGGAGCTGTTTTTT.

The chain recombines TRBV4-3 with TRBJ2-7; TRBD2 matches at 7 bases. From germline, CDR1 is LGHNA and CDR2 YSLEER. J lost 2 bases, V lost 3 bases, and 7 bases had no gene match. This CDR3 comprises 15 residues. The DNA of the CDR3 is TGCGCCAGCAGCCAGAAGGCCGGGACTACCTACGAGCAGTACTTC. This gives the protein CASSQKAGTTYEQYF.

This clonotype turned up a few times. The CDR3 reads CSGSGLTHYNEQFF. The CDR3 DNA is TGCAGCGGCTCGGGACTCACACATTACAATGAGCAGTTCTTC. The chain joins TRBV29-1 to TRBJ2-1; a possible D gene is TRBD2 (6 bases). Germline V lookup: CDR1 SQVTM, CDR2 ANQGSEA. CDR3 length: 14 residues. V was pared by 7 bases and J by 4 bases, with 17 bases between.